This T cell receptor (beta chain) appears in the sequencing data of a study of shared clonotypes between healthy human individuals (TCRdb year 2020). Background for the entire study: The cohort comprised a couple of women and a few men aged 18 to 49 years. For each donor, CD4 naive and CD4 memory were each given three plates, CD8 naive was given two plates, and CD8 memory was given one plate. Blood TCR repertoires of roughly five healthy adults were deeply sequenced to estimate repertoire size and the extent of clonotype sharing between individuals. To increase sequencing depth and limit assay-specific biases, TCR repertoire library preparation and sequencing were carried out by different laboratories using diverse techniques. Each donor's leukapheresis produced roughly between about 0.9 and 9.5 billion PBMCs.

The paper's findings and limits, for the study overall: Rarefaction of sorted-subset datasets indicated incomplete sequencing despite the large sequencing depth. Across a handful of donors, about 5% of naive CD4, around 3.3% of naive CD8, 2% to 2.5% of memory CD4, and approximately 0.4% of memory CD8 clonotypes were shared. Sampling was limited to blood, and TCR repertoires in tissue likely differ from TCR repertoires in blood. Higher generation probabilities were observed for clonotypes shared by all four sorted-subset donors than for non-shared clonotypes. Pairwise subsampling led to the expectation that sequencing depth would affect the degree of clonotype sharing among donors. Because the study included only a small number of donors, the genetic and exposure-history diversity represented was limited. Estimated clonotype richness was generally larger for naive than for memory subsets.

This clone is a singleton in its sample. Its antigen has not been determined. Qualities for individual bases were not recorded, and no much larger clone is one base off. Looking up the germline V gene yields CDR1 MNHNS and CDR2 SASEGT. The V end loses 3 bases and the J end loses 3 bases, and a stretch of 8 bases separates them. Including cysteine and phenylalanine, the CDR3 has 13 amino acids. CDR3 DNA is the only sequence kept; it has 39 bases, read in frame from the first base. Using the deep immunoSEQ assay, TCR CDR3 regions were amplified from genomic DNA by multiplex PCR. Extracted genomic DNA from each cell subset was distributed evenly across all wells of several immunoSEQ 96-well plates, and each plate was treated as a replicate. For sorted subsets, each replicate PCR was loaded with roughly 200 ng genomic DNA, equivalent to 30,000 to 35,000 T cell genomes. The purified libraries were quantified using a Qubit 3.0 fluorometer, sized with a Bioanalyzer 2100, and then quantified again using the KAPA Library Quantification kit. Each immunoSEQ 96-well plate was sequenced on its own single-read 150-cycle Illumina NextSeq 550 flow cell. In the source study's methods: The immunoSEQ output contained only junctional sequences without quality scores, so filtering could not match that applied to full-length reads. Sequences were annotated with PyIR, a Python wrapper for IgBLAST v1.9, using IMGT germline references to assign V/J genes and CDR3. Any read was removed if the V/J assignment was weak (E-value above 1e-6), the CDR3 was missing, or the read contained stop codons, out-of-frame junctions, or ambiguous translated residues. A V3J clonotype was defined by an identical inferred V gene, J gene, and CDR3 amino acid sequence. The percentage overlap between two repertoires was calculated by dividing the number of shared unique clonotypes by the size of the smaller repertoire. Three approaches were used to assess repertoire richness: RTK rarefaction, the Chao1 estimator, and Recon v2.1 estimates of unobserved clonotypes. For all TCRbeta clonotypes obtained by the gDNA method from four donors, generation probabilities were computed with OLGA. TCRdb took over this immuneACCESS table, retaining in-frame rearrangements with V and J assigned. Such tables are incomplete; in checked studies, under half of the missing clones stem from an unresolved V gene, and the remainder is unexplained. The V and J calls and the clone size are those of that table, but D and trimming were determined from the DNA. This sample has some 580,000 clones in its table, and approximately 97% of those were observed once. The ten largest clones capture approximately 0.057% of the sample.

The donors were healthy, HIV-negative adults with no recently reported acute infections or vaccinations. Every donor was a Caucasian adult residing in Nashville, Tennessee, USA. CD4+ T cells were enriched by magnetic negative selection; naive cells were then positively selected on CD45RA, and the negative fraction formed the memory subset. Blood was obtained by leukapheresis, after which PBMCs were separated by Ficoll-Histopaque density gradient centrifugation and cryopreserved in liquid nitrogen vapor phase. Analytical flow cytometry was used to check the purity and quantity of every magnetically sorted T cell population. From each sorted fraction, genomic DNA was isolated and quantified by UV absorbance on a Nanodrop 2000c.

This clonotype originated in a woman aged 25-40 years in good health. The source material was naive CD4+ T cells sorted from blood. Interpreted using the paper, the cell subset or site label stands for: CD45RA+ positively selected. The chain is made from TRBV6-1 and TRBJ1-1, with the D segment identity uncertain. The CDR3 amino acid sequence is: CASSDGGYTEAFF. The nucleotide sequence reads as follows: TGTGCCAGCAGTGACGGCGGGTACACTGAAGCTTTCTTT.